This entry concerns a single T cell receptor (beta chain). As yet, its antigen is unknown. These data come from a study of shared clonotypes between healthy human individuals. Study findings and constraints: Larger estimated richness was generally seen in naive subsets than in memory subsets. Some naive CD4 clonotypes, 4% to 6%, turned up in common across four donors. Among non-shared clonotypes, generation probabilities were lower than among those shared by all four donors.

Only in-frame clones appear in the TCRdb table, and some are missing; sequencing was by immunoSEQ multiplex PCR. The profile shows around 620,000 clones, about 95% of them singletons. The CDR3 runs to 16 residues. The germline gives CDR1 MDHEN, CDR2 SYDVKM. V was cut by 3 bases and J by 0 bases, with 13 bases left in between. CD45RO-negative CD8 cells positively selected for CCR7 made up the naive population, which excluded terminally differentiated effector memory CD45RA+ cells. Each donor was a Caucasian adult residing in Nashville, Tennessee. Sequencing was performed on naive CD8+ T cells sorted from blood. The chain links TRBV28 to TRBJ2-3, with D perhaps TRBD2 (7 bases). This TCR derives from a woman younger than 45 in good health. The CDR3 DNA is TGTGCCAGCAGTTTCCTGGGGGGGGCAAGCACAGATACGCAGTATTTT. As protein: CASSFLGGASTDTQYF.